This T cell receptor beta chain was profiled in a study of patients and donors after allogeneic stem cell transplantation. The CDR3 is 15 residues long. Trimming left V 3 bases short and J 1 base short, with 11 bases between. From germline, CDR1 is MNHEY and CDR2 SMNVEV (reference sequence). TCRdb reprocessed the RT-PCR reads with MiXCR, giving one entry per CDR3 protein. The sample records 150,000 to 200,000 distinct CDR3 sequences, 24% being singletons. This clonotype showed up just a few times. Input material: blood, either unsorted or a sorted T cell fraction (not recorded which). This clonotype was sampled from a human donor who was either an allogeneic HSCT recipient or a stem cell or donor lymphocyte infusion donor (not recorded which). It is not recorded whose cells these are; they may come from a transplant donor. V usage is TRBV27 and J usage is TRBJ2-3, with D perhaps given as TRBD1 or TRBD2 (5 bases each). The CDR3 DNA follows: TGTGCCAGCAGTTTGGTGGGGGTGGGCACAGATACGCAGTATTTT. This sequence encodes CASSLVGVGTDTQYF.